These T cell receptor beta chains were read from a single sample in a study of long-term antiretroviral therapy in people with HIV. Here immunoSEQ multiplex PCR was the method, and the copy in TCRdb shows in-frame clones only, minus some. The table shows 17,000 or so clones, with around 85% occurring only once. Sequencing used unsorted PBMCs, obtained roughly 14 months before starting antiretroviral therapy. The receptor set was obtained from a man aged 30 to 45 with HIV. CDR3s include the opening cysteine and the closing phenylalanine or tryptophan. D genes are given only for firm matches. The size field is filled for only some rows; it gives once, few, many or a size class.

cdr3_aa,cdr3_nt,j_call,cdr3_length,d_call,v_call,clone_size
CASSLSAGNGYTF,TGTGCCAGCAGCTTAAGTGCGGGGAATGGCTACACCTTC,TRBJ1-2,13,.,TRBV7-9,.
CASQKTGSSYEQYF,TGTGCCAGCCAGAAGACAGGGAGCTCCTACGAGCAGTACTTC,TRBJ2-7,14,TRBD1,TRBV28,.
CSANSGQNEQYF,TGCAGCGCGAACTCGGGGCAAAACGAGCAGTACTTC,TRBJ2-7,12,.,TRBV29-1,few
CASSSAGPNRPYPDTQYF,TGTGCCAGCAGCTCGGCGGGGCCTAATCGCCCGTATCCAGATACGCAGTATTTT,TRBJ2-3,18,.,TRBV7-6,.
CASSLVTPDTQYF,TGTGCCAGCAGCTTAGTGACGCCAGATACGCAGTATTTT,TRBJ2-3,13,.,TRBV7-2,.
CASSIDLMRTLEPNTEAFF,TGTGCCAGTAGTATAGATCTAATGAGGACTTTAGAACCGAACACTGAAGCTTTCTTT,TRBJ1-1,19,.,TRBV19,few
CASSPRQNTGEAFF,TGTGCCAGCTCACCTCGACAAAATACGGGGGAAGCTTTCTTT,TRBJ1-1,14,.,TRBV18,.
CASSQGLAGPGELFF,TGTGCCAGCAGCCAGGGACTAGCCGGGCCCGGGGAGCTGTTTTTT,TRBJ2-2,15,TRBD2,TRBV7-8,few
CATLSPWTGETSGYLETQYF,TGTGCCACCCTGTCCCCCTGGACAGGGGAGACTAGCGGGTACCTCGAGACCCAGTACTTC,TRBJ2-5,20,.,TRBV2,.
CASSPGSVYGYTF,TGTGCCAGCAGCCCGGGCTCCGTCTATGGCTACACCTTC,TRBJ1-2,13,.,TRBV4-2,.
CATSRDRGLIEAFF,TGTGCCACCAGCCGAGACAGGGGGCTTATAGAAGCTTTCTTT,TRBJ1-1,14,TRBD1,TRBV15,.
CASSSNKGYEQYF,TGTGCCAGCAGCTCAAATAAGGGTTACGAGCAGTACTTC,TRBJ2-7,13,.,TRBV6-5,.
CSVRQGQGTTEAFF,TGCAGCGTACGACAGGGACAGGGAACCACTGAAGCTTTCTTT,TRBJ1-1,14,TRBD1,TRBV29-1,.
CASSFTGTYEQYF,TGTGCCAGCAGCTTTACGGGTACCTACGAGCAGTACTTC,TRBJ2-7,13,.,TRBV7-2,.
CAIQDPTGSEQYF,TGTGCCATCCAAGATCCAACAGGGAGCGAGCAGTACTTC,TRBJ2-7,13,.,TRBV2,few
CASSPSGASRSYNEQFF,TGTGCCAGCTCACCATCGGGAGCTAGCCGCTCTTACAATGAGCAGTTCTTC,TRBJ2-1,17,.,TRBV18,.
CASSPWGASGGTDSYEQYF,TGCGCCAGCAGCCCGTGGGGGGCTAGCGGGGGGACTGACTCCTACGAGCAGTACTTC,TRBJ2-7,19,TRBD2,TRBV4-1,.
CASSQDGGTTWGQPQHF,TGTGCCAGCAGCCAAGATGGGGGGACTACCTGGGGGCAGCCCCAGCATTTT,TRBJ1-5,17,.,TRBV4-2,.
CASSPLDSSYNEQFF,TGTGCCAGCAGCCCCCTAGACAGCTCCTACAATGAGCAGTTCTTC,TRBJ2-1,15,.,TRBV9,few
CASSYLDSPYQETQYF,TGTGCCAGCAGTTACCTGGACAGCCCTTACCAAGAGACCCAGTACTTC,TRBJ2-5,16,.,TRBV6-6,.
CASSKTSGSTYEQFF,TGTGCCAGCAGTAAGACTAGCGGGAGTACATATGAGCAGTTCTTC,TRBJ2-1,15,TRBD2,TRBV28,few
CASRQGQKRNGYTF,TGTGCCAGCAGGCAGGGACAAAAAAGGAATGGCTACACCTTC,TRBJ1-2,14,.,TRBV6-5,.
CASSDIRASSYEQYF,TGTGCCAGCAGTGATATCAGAGCTAGCTCCTACGAGCAGTACTTC,TRBJ2-7,15,.,TRBV2,.
CASSLGQGTLGTGELFF,TGTGCCAGCAGCTTGGGACAGGGAACCCTCGGCACCGGGGAGCTGTTTTTT,TRBJ2-2,17,TRBD1,TRBV11-1,.
CASSLDRYTEAFF,TGTGCCAGCAGCCTGGACAGGTACACTGAAGCTTTCTTT,TRBJ1-1,13,TRBD1,TRBV5-8,.
CASSDNGGTGFTGELFF,TGTGCCAGCAGCGACAACGGGGGGACAGGGTTCACCGGGGAGCTGTTTTTT,TRBJ2-2,17,TRBD1,TRBV9,few
CASSEAGGGPDQETQYF,TGTGCCAGCAGTGAGGCCGGAGGGGGACCGGACCAAGAGACCCAGTACTTC,TRBJ2-5,17,.,TRBV6-1,once
CASSPPSASGKKGNEQFF,TGTGCCAGCTCACCACCGTCGGCTAGCGGGAAGAAAGGCAATGAGCAGTTCTTC,TRBJ2-1,18,TRBD2,TRBV18,.
CASSPGTSTYEQYF,TGTGCCAGCAGTCCTGGGACTAGCACCTACGAGCAGTACTTC,TRBJ2-7,14,TRBD2,TRBV27,few
CAISHEAAGNEQYF,TGTGCCATCTCCCACGAGGCCGCAGGGAACGAGCAGTACTTC,TRBJ2-7,14,.,TRBV10-3,large
CASSVQGYEKLFF,TGTGCCAGTAGCGTACAGGGGTATGAAAAACTGTTTTTT,TRBJ1-4,13,TRBD1,TRBV19,.
CATSARQDYEQYF,TGTGCCACCAGCGCTCGCCAGGACTACGAGCAGTACTTC,TRBJ2-7,13,.,TRBV15,large
CASSRAGSGANVLTF,TGTGCCAGCAGCCGAGCTGGCTCTGGGGCCAACGTCCTGACTTTC,TRBJ2-6,15,.,TRBV7-9,once
CASSAYEQYF,TGTGCCAGCAGCGCCTACGAGCAGTACTTC,TRBJ2-7,10,.,TRBV28,.
CASSHRDSQETQYF,TGTGCCAGCAGCCACAGGGACAGTCAAGAGACCCAGTACTTC,TRBJ2-5,14,TRBD1,TRBV11-2,.
CSASRTDTQYF,TGCAGTGCTAGCCGCACAGATACGCAGTATTTT,TRBJ2-3,11,.,TRBV20-1,.
CASSPSGVSTEAFF,TGTGCCAGCTCACCATCGGGCGTCTCCACTGAAGCTTTCTTT,TRBJ1-1,14,.,TRBV18,.
CASRTGPEVRGYTF,TGTGCCAGCAGGACAGGGCCTGAGGTTCGTGGCTACACCTTC,TRBJ1-2,14,TRBD1,TRBV2,.
CASRTGAVNEQFF,TGTGCCAGCAGAACGGGAGCGGTCAATGAGCAGTTCTTC,TRBJ2-1,13,.,TRBV27,.
CASSSTGDRTEAFF,TGTGCCAGCAGCTCGACAGGGGACAGGACTGAAGCTTTCTTT,TRBJ1-1,14,TRBD1,TRBV6-1,.
CASSSTHSGTPYEQYF,TGTGCCAGCAGTTCTACTCACTCCGGGACTCCCTACGAGCAGTACTTC,TRBJ2-7,16,.,TRBV6-5,.
CASKEGSYEQYF,TGCGCCAGTAAGGAGGGATCCTACGAGCAGTACTTC,TRBJ2-7,12,.,TRBV10-2,few
CASSPGQGEDTQYF,TGCGCCAGCAGTCCGGGACAGGGGGAAGATACGCAGTATTTT,TRBJ2-3,14,TRBD1,TRBV5-1,.
CASRTTSSTDTQYF,TGTGCCAGCAGGACGACCTCTAGCACAGATACGCAGTATTTT,TRBJ2-3,14,.,TRBV2,.
CASRGTGGREQYF,TGTGCCAGCAGAGGGACAGGGGGCCGGGAGCAGTACTTC,TRBJ2-7,13,TRBD1,TRBV27,.
CASSLAGAPYEQYF,TGTGCCAGCAGCTTAGCGGGAGCTCCCTACGAGCAGTACTTC,TRBJ2-7,14,TRBD2,TRBV5-6,.
CASSYSGGRGTDTQYF,TGTGCCAGCAGTTACTCGGGTGGGAGGGGCACAGATACGCAGTATTTT,TRBJ2-3,16,TRBD2,TRBV6-5,.
CASSSGTSGDINNEQFF,TGTGCCAGCAGCTCGGGGACTAGCGGGGATATTAACAATGAGCAGTTCTTC,TRBJ2-1,17,TRBD2,TRBV7-9,.
CASRRGGRQPQHF,TGTGCCAGCAGGCGGGGGGGCCGACAGCCCCAGCATTTT,TRBJ1-5,13,.,TRBV6-6,.
CASSPSNEQFF,TGTGCCAGCTCACCTTCCAATGAGCAGTTCTTC,TRBJ2-1,11,.,TRBV18,.
CASSTVASGRAQEPTDTQYF,TGTGCCAGCAGCACAGTGGCTAGCGGGAGGGCCCAGGAACCCACAGATACGCAGTATTTT,TRBJ2-3,20,TRBD2,TRBV9,.
CATTSRVEKLFF,TGTGCCACCACATCCAGAGTCGAAAAACTGTTTTTT,TRBJ1-4,12,.,TRBV19,.
CASRPDKYNEQFF,TGTGCCAGTAGACCCGACAAATACAATGAGCAGTTCTTC,TRBJ2-1,13,.,TRBV19,.
CASSLLAGGLSEQYF,TGTGCCAGCAGTTTATTGGCAGGGGGCCTTTCCGAGCAGTACTTC,TRBJ2-7,15,TRBD1,TRBV28,once
CASSPTGAEDTQYF,TGCGCCAGCAGCCCGACAGGGGCGGAAGATACGCAGTATTTT,TRBJ2-3,14,TRBD1,TRBV5-1,.
CASSLTSGSPDQPQHF,TGTGCCAGTAGTCTAACATCCGGCAGCCCGGATCAGCCCCAGCATTTT,TRBJ1-5,16,.,TRBV19,.
CASSRRTGPDTQYF,TGTGCCAGCAGCCGTAGGACAGGGCCAGATACGCAGTATTTT,TRBJ2-3,14,TRBD1,TRBV7-8,.